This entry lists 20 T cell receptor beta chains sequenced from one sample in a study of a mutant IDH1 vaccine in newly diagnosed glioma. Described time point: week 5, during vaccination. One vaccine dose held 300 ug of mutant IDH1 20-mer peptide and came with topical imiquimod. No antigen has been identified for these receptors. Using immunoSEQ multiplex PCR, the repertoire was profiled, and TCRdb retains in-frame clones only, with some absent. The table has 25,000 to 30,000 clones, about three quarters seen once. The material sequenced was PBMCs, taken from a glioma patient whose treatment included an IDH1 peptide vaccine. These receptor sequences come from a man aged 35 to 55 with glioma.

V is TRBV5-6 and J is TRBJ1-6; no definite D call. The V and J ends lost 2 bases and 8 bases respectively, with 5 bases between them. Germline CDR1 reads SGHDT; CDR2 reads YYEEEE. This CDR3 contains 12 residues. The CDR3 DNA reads TGTGCCAGCAGCTTTGAAGATTCACCCCTCCACTTT. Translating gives CASSFEDSPLHF. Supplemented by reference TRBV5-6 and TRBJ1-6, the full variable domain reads DAGVTQSPTHLIKTRGQQVTLRCSPKSGHDTVSWYQQALGQGPQFIFQYYEEEERQRGNFPDRFSGHQFPNYSSELNVNALLLGDSALYLCASSFEDSPLHFGNGTRLTVT.

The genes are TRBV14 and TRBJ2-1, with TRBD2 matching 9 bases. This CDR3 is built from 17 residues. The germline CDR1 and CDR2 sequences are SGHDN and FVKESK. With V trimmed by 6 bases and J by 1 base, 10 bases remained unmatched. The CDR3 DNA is TGTGCCAGCAGTCAACTAGCGGGTCTCGGGTCCTACAATGAGCAGTTCTTC. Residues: CASSQLAGLGSYNEQFF.

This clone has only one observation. The CDR3 DNA reads TGTGCCAGTAACACGGGACAGCTCCAAGAGACCCAGTACTTC. Its protein product is CASNTGQLQETQYF. The chain is built from TRBV19 and TRBJ2-5, with 7 nucleotides matching TRBD1. CDR3 size: 14 residues. The V segment lost 7 bases and the J segment 1 base; nucleotides outside the gene matches: 6. The V gene's germline CDR1 is LNHDA and CDR2 SQIVND (reference sequence).

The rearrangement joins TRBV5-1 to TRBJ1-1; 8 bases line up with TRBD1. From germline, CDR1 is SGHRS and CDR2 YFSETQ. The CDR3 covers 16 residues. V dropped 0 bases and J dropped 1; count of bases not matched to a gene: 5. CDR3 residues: CASSLAPQGANTEAFF. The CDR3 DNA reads TGCGCCAGCAGCTTGGCCCCCCAGGGGGCGAACACTGAAGCTTTCTTT.

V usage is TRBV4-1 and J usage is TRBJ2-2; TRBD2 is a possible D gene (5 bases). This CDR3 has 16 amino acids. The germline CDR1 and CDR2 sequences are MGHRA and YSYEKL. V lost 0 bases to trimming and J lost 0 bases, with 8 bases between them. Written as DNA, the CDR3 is TGCGCCAGCAGCCAAGAAGCGGAGCCGAACACCGGGGAGCTGTTTTTT. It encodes CASSQEAEPNTGELFF.

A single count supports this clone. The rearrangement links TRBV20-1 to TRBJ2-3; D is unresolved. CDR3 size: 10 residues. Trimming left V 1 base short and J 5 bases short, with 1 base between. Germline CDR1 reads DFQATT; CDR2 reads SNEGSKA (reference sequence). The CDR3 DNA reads TGCAGTGCTAGAGGAGATACGCAGTATTTT. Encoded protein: CSARGDTQYF.

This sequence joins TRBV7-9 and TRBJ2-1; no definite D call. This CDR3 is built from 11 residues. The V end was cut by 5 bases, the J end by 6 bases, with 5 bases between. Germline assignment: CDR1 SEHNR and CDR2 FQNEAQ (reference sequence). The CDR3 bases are TGTGCCAGCAGCAGGGTCAATGAGCAGTTCTTC. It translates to CASSRVNEQFF.

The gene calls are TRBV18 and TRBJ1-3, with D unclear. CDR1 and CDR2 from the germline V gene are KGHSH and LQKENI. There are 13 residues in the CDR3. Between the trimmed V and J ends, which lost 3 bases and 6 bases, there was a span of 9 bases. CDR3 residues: CASSPTPKNTIYF. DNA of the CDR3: TGTGCCAGCTCACCGACTCCTAAAAACACCATATATTTT.

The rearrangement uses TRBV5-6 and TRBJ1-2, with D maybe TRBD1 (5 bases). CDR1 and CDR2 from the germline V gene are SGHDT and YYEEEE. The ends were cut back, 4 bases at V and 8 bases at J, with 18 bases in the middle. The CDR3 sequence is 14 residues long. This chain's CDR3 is CASSPGTGNRGYTF. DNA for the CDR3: TGTGCCAGCAGCCCCGGGACGGGGAACCGGGGCTACACCTTC.

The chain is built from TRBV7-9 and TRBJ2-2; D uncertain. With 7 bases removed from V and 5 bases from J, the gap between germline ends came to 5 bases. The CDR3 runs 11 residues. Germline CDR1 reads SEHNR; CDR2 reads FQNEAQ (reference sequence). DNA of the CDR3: TGTGCCAGCACCTATACCGGGGAGCTGTTTTTT. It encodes CASTYTGELFF.

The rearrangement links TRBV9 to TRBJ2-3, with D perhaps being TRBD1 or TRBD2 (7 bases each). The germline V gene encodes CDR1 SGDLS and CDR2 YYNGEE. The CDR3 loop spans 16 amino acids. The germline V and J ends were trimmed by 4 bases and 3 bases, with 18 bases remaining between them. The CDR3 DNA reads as TGTGCCAGCAGCAGCGGGACAGACATCGATACAGATACGCAGTATTTT. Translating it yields CASSSGTDIDTDTQYF.

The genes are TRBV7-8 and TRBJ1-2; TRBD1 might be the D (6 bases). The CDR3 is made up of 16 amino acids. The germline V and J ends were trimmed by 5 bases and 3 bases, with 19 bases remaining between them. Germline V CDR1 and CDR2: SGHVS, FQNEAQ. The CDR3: CASSPYRGILYYGYTF. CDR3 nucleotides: TGTGCCAGCAGCCCCTATAGGGGGATTCTCTACTATGGCTACACCTTC.

The CDR3 DNA reads as TGCGCCAGCAGCGGTTCCTACGAGCAGTACTTC. Its protein product is CASSGSYEQYF. The chain is built from TRBV5-1 and TRBJ2-7; D call uncertain. The germline CDR1 and CDR2 sequences are SGHRS and YFSETQ. The V gene lost 4 bases and the J gene lost 1 base, with 3 bases spanning the gap. This CDR3 is 11 amino acids long.

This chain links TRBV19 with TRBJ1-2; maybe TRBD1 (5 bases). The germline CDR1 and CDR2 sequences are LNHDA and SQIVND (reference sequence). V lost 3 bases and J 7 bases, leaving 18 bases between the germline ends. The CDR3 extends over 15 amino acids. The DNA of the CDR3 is TGTGCCAGTAGTATTTTTTCGTTGGGACCCAGTGGCTACACCTTC. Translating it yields CASSIFSLGPSGYTF.

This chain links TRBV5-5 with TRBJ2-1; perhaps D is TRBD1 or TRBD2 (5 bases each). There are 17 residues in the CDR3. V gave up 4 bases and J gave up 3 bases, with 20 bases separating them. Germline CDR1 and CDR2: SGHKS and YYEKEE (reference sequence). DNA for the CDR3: TGTGCCAGCAGCCAACGACCCGGGACGGCTGGCTACAATGAGCAGTTCTTC. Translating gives CASSQRPGTAGYNEQFF.

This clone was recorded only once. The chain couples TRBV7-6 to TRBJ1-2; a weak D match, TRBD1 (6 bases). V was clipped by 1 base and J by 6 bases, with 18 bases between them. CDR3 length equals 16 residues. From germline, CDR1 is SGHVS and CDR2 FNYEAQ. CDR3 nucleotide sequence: TGTGCCAGCAGCTTAGATCCCGGACAGCGAGGAAATGGCTACACCTTC. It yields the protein CASSLDPGQRGNGYTF.

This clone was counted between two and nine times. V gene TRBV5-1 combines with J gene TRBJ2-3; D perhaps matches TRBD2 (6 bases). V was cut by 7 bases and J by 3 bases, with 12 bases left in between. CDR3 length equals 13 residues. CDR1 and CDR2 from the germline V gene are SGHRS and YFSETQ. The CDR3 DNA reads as TGCGCCAGCGGCTGGGGGGATACAGATACGCAGTATTTT. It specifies CASGWGDTDTQYF.

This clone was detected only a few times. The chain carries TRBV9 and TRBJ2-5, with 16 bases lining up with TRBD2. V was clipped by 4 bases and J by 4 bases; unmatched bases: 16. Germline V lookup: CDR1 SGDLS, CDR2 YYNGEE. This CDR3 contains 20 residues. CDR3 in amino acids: CASSLRGGTSGRGFGETQYF. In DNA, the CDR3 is TGTGCCAGCAGCCTTCGGGGAGGGACTAGCGGGAGGGGGTTTGGAGAGACCCAGTACTTC.

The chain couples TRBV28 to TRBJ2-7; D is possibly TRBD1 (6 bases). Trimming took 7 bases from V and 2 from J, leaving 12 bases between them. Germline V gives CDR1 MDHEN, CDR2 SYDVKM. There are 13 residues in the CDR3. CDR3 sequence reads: CASTPDSTYEQYF. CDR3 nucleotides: TGTGCCAGCACCCCGGACAGTACCTACGAGCAGTACTTC.

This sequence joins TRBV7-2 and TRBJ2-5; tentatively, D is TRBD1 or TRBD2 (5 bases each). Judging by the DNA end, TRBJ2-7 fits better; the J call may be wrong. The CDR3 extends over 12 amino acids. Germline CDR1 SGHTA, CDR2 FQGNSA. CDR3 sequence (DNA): TGTGCCAGCAGTTGGGACCTCCACGAGCAGTACTTC. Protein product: CASSWDLHEQYF.